This record covers a single T cell receptor beta chain. Its specificity is unknown. The junction shows a germline mismatch at one end, possibly a read error. From RNA transcripts, TCR beta CDR3 regions were amplified. The study used the HTBI primer set for a first-round RT-PCR of the TCR CDR3. One entry per CDR3 protein results from TCRdb running MiXCR on the multiplex PCR reads. The repertoire consists of about 840,000 distinct CDR3 sequences, with more than 30% occurring once and the leading ten covering 8% to 9%. The data belong to a study of T cells in Graves' hyperthyroidism and ophthalmopathy. Points from the study as a whole: The model foresaw ophthalmopathy a median around 6 months prior to onset.

Reasons for excluding patients were uncontrolled infection, other autoimmune disease, pregnancy or lactation. PBMCs were sourced from less than 13 ml fresh peripheral blood. The germline gives CDR1 ENHRY, CDR2 SYGVKD. The CDR3 has 12 residues. Material: blood. The receptor was isolated from a man aged 18 to 30 with Graves' hyperthyroidism. V and J are TRBV10-3 and TRBJ2-5, with D maybe TRBD2 (6 bases). The DNA for the CDR3 is TGTGCCCTCAGTGATGGGGGGGAGACCCAGTACTTC. It codes for CALSDGGETQYF.